The 28 T cell receptor beta chains reported below all come from one sample, sequenced in a study of T cell repertoires in cytomegalovirus infection. One entry per CDR3 protein results from TCRdb running MiXCR on the reads. The profile shows 76,000 or so distinct CDR3 sequences, roughly 3.7% of them singletons. The sample was PBMCs. These receptors were obtained from a human donor in good health (CMV status not recorded). Some clones in this sample may be carry-over from other donors' samples.

This clonotype has at least ten counts. The rearrangement joins TRBV28 to TRBJ1-2; the D is unclear. V lost 8 bases and J lost 4, with 17 bases in between. The CDR3 consists of 14 residues. Per germline, CDR1 MDHEN and CDR2 SYDVKM. CDR3 loop: CASSRVLVSYGYTF. In nucleotides, the CDR3 is TGTGCCAGCTCGAGGGTCCTAGTCAGCTATGGCTACACCTTC.

This clonotype was seen at least ten times. J is TRBJ2-1 and V is TRBV7-6, with TRBD2 identical over 13 bases. J gave up 0 bases and V 5 bases, and 13 bases lay outside the gene matches. Germline CDR1 is SGHVS and CDR2 is FNYEAQ. The CDR3 is made up of 20 amino acids. The CDR3 region has the DNA TGTGCCAGCAGCGGATACAGGGACGGGACTAGCGGGACCTCCTACAATGAGCAGTTCTTC. Amino acids: CASSGYRDGTSGTSYNEQFF.

A note on this clonotype: A single base separates this from a much larger clone, so it may be a read error. The gene calls are TRBV19 and TRBJ1-5, with no clear D. The CDR3 loop spans 14 amino acids. CDR1 is LNHDA, CDR2 SQIVND, per germline (reference sequence). CDR3 in amino acids: CASSMDRPGQPHHF. The CDR3 region has the DNA TGTGCCAGTAGTATGGACCGGCCCGGGCAGCCCCATCATTTT.

This clonotype has ten or more counts. This rearrangement joins TRBV12-3 or TRBV12-4 to TRBJ1-3; D remains ambiguous. The CDR3 runs 16 residues. The ends were cut back, 3 bases at V and 2 bases at J, with 14 bases in the middle. This CDR3 reads CASSLSTRPTGNTIYF. CDR3 DNA: TGTGCCAGCAGTTTGTCCACACGTCCTACTGGAAACACCATATATTTT.

This clonotype was observed many times. The chain is built from TRBV28 and TRBJ2-3; D is possibly TRBD1 (5 bases). Germline assignment: CDR1 MDHEN and CDR2 SYDVKM. This CDR3 has 14 amino acids. The V and J ends lost 8 bases and 3 bases respectively, with 15 bases between them. CDR3 nucleotide sequence: TGTGCCAGCTGGCAGGGCGGTAAGACAGATACGCAGTATTTT. It specifies CASWQGGKTDTQYF.

The table lists this clonotype with many counts. This chain links TRBV6-2 or TRBV6-3 with TRBJ2-7; TRBD1 matches at 8 bases. V was pared by 8 bases and J by 7 bases, with 13 bases of the junction left unmatched. CDR3 length equals 14 residues. From germline, CDR1 is MNHEY and CDR2 SVGEGT. This CDR3 is CASCMGQDKREQYF. The CDR3 DNA reads TGTGCCAGCTGCATGGGACAGGACAAAAGAGAGCAGTACTTC.

This clonotype was detected ten times or more. The rearrangement links TRBV7-9 to TRBJ2-7; 9 bases map to TRBD1. Germline V gene data show CDR1 as SEHNR and CDR2 as FQNEAQ (reference sequence). CDR3 length equals 15 residues. V dropped 1 base and J dropped 3; count of bases not matched to a gene: 4. CDR3: CASSLVRDRDYEQYF. Here the CDR3 DNA reads TGTGCCAGCAGCTTAGTCCGGGACAGGGACTACGAGCAGTACTTC.

This clonotype was seen many times. The chain links TRBV29-1 to TRBJ1-2, with D possibly being TRBD1 (5 bases). The CDR3 has 10 amino acids. Trimming removed 2 bases from V and 14 bases from J, with 12 bases in between. Germline V lookup: CDR1 SQVTM, CDR2 ANQGSEA. CDR3 residues: CSVETGGRTF. The CDR3, as DNA: TGCAGCGTTGAAACGGGGGGAAGGACCTTC.

This clonotype has at least ten counts. The CDR3 bases are TGTGCCAGCAGCCACGGACTAGCGGGGGGTATGTACAATGAGCAGTTCTTC. Translated, it gives CASSHGLAGGMYNEQFF. The J gene is TRBJ2-1, the V gene TRBV7-2, with 14 positions matching TRBD2. V dropped 5 bases and J dropped 4; count of bases not matched to a gene: 7. Looked up from germline, CDR1 is SGHTA and CDR2 is FQGNSA. CDR3 length: 17 amino acids. The full variable domain, completed using reference TRBV7-2 and TRBJ2-1, is GAGVSQSPSNKVTEKGKDVELRCDPISGHTALYWYRQSLGQGLEFLIYFQGNSAPDKSGLPSDRFSAERTGGSVSTLTIQRTQQEDSAVYLCASSHGLAGGMYNEQFFGPGTRLTVL.

This clonotype was seen ten or more times. The chain joins TRBV7-8 to TRBJ2-7; perhaps TRBD2 as D (6 bases). Germline V gene sequence: CDR1 SGHVS, CDR2 FQNEAQ. This CDR3 comprises 18 residues. V gave up 1 base and J gave up 2 bases, with 21 bases separating them. CDR3 coding DNA: TGTGCCAGCAGCTTAGAGCGGGTCGGGGGAAACCCTACCTACGAGCAGTACTTC. As protein: CASSLERVGGNPTYEQYF.

This clonotype was detected many times. The V gene is TRBV6-1, the J gene TRBJ1-4; D call uncertain. Per germline, CDR1 MNHNS and CDR2 SASEGT. The CDR3 sequence is 10 residues long. V gave up 10 bases and J gave up 10 bases, with 10 bases separating them. The CDR3, as DNA: TGTGCCACCAATGACGTAAAACTGTTTTTT. It yields the protein CATNDVKLFF.

This clonotype was detected many times. The J gene is TRBJ2-3, the V gene TRBV7-2, with D tentatively TRBD1 or TRBD2 (5 bases each). The CDR3 has 15 amino acids. The V gene lost 2 bases and the J gene lost 0 bases, with 9 bases spanning the gap. Germline loops: CDR1 SGHTA, CDR2 FQGNSA. CDR3 sequence reads: CASSLMRGSTDTQYF. Here the CDR3 DNA reads TGTGCCAGCAGCTTAATGAGGGGAAGCACAGATACGCAGTATTTT.

This clonotype was seen repeatedly, ten times or more. The J gene is TRBJ1-4, the V gene TRBV5-5; the D gene is possibly TRBD1 (5 bases). Trimming cost V 0 bases and J 8 bases, with 14 bases left between them. The CDR3 contains 15 residues. Germline loops: CDR1 SGHKS, CDR2 YYEKEE (reference sequence). The CDR3 DNA sequence: TGTGCCAGCAGCTTGGCGCGGGGGTTAGGGGAAAAACTGTTTTTT. As protein: CASSLARGLGEKLFF. The complete variable domain, with remaining parts taken from reference TRBV5-5 and TRBJ1-4, reads DAGVTQSPTHLIKTRGQQVTLRCSPISGHKSVSWYQQVLGQGPQFIFQYYEKEERGRGNFPDRFSARQFPNYSSELNVNALLLGDSALYLCASSLARGLGEKLFFGSGTQLSVL.

This clonotype was detected ten times or more. The V call is TRBV27, the J call TRBJ1-1; unclear D gene. Germline V lookup: CDR1 MNHEY, CDR2 SMNVEV (reference sequence). The germline V and J ends were trimmed by 6 bases and 4 bases, with 18 bases remaining between them. This CDR3 region has 15 residues. CDR3 nucleotide sequence: TGTGCCAGCAGACTCAGTCCAGGTCAAAGCACTGAAGCTTTCTTT. It encodes CASRLSPGQSTEAFF.

This clonotype showed up many times. This chain joins TRBV15 and TRBJ1-1; 7 bases line up with TRBD1. The V gene end was trimmed by 2 bases and the J gene end by 1 base; junction bases not matched to a gene: 4. CDR1 is LNHNV, CDR2 YYDKDF, per germline (reference sequence). This CDR3 has 15 amino acids. The DNA of the CDR3 is TGTGCCACCAGCAGACAGACAGGGACGAACACTGAAGCTTTCTTT. Amino acids: CATSRQTGTNTEAFF.

This clonotype has at least ten counts. V is TRBV3-1 and J is TRBJ2-7, with 7 bases lining up with TRBD1. V trimming: 6 bases; J trimming: 4 bases; junction bases outside the gene matches: 6. This CDR3 comprises 13 residues. Per germline, CDR1 LGHDT and CDR2 YNNKEL (reference sequence). CDR3 sequence (DNA): TGTGCCAGCAGTCCGGGACAGAAATACGAGCAGTACTTC. Translated, it gives CASSPGQKYEQYF.

This clonotype was detected many times. The chain has TRBV7-6 and TRBJ1-4; D remains unclear. Trimming left V 5 bases short and J 8 bases short, with 9 bases between. The CDR3 extends over 12 amino acids. Germline lookup yields CDR1 SGHVS and CDR2 FNYEAQ. The CDR3 DNA follows: TGTGCCAGCAGCCGGAGAGGGGAAAAACTGTTTTTT. It is translated as CASSRRGEKLFF.

This clonotype was observed many times. The chain recombines TRBV7-2 with TRBJ2-3; 8 bases fit TRBD2. Trimming removed 3 bases from V and 1 base from J; junction bases left unmatched: 3. Germline CDR1 reads SGHTA; CDR2 reads FQGNSA. This CDR3 is 15 amino acids long. Here the CDR3 DNA reads TGTGCCAGCAGCTTTTGGCGGGGGGGCACAGATACGCAGTATTTT. Its protein product is CASSFWRGGTDTQYF.

V usage is TRBV6-2 or TRBV6-3 and J usage is TRBJ2-1; TRBD2 is a possible D gene (6 bases). The CDR3 has 13 amino acids. Deletions cut 6 bases from V and 10 bases from J, with 16 bases between. Germline V lookup: CDR1 MNHEY, CDR2 SVGEGT. Written as DNA, the CDR3 is TGTGCCAGCAGCCCCCTGTATCTAGCGGAGCAGTTCTTC. Residues: CASSPLYLAEQFF.

This clonotype was detected ten times or more. This chain uses TRBV7-6 with TRBJ1-3; D gene ambiguous. V was pared by 5 bases and J by 0 bases, with 2 bases between. From germline, CDR1 is SGHVS and CDR2 FNYEAQ. This CDR3 has 12 residues. CDR3 amino acids: CASSVSGNTIYF. The CDR3 coding sequence is TGTGCCAGCAGCGTCTCTGGAAACACCATATATTTT.

This clonotype showed up many times. This chain uses TRBV7-2 with TRBJ2-7; D tentatively fits TRBD1 or TRBD2 (5 bases each). The CDR3 contains 15 residues. Germline loops: CDR1 SGHTA, CDR2 FQGNSA. Trimming pared 2 bases from V and 2 bases from J, leaving 13 bases between. CDR3 residues: CASSLRDEGTYEQYF. The CDR3 nucleotides are TGTGCCAGCAGCTTAAGGGACGAAGGCACCTACGAGCAGTACTTC.

This clonotype occurred many times. A much larger clone differs from this one at a single base, so this may be a read error. V is TRBV7-2 and J is TRBJ1-1; the D is unclear. Germline V gene lookup returns CDR1 SGHTA and CDR2 FQGNSA. The CDR3 spans 13 residues. V shed 2 bases and J shed 6 bases, with 10 bases lying between them. The CDR3 sequence: CTSSLRVRAEAFF. DNA for the CDR3: TGTACCAGCAGCTTAAGGGTACGGGCTGAAGCTTTCTTT.

This clonotype has ten or more counts. The chain employs TRBV7-2 and TRBJ2-5, with D unclear. Trimming pared 0 bases from V and 1 base from J, leaving 9 bases between. In germline, CDR1 is SGHTA, CDR2 FQGNSA. The CDR3 spans 15 residues. The CDR3 spells CASSLAGTPQETQYF. CDR3 nucleotides: TGTGCCAGCAGCTTAGCGGGAACACCCCAAGAGACCCAGTACTTC.

This clonotype came up many times. The chain employs TRBV12-3 or TRBV12-4 and TRBJ1-5; no definite D call. The CDR3 extends over 13 amino acids. Trimming left V 2 bases short and J 1 base short, with 3 bases between. The CDR3, as DNA: TGTGCCAGCAGTTTATTGAGCAATCAGCCCCAGCATTTT. It yields the protein CASSLLSNQPQHF.

This clonotype showed up many times. The CDR3 protein is CASSLAGQARAGQYF. CDR3 coding DNA: TGTGCCAGCAGCTTAGCGGGCCAAGCCAGGGCTGGGCAGTACTTC. The rearrangement links TRBV7-2 to TRBJ2-7; tentative D call: TRBD1 (5 bases). Trimming left V 0 bases short and J 9 bases short, with 18 bases between. CDR1 is SGHTA, CDR2 FQGNSA, per germline. The CDR3 extends over 15 amino acids.

This clonotype occurred many times. The V call is TRBV7-2, the J call TRBJ1-2; TRBD1 aligns across 7 bases. There are 15 residues in the CDR3. Germline CDR1 SGHTA, CDR2 FQGNSA. The V segment lost 1 base and the J segment 2 bases; nucleotides outside the gene matches: 4. CDR3 sequence: CASSLGGTANYGYTF. As DNA, the CDR3 is TGTGCCAGCAGCTTAGGAGGGACAGCCAACTATGGCTACACCTTC.

This clonotype was detected ten times or more. The rearrangement uses TRBV20-1 and TRBJ2-7; TRBD1 matches at 8 bases. With V trimmed by 5 bases and J by 2 bases, 5 bases remained unmatched. CDR3 size: 13 residues. The germline gives CDR1 DFQATT, CDR2 SNEGSKA (reference sequence). The chain's CDR3 is CSAVGQVTYEQYF. The CDR3 DNA is TGCAGTGCTGTGGGACAGGTCACCTACGAGCAGTACTTC.

This clonotype was observed at least ten times. The chain combines TRBV29-1 with TRBJ1-1; TRBD1 matches at 9 bases. The CDR3 runs 13 residues. Looked up from germline, CDR1 is SQVTM and CDR2 is ANQGSEA. The J segment lost 4 bases and the V segment lost 6 bases, leaving 6 bases of the junction unmatched. DNA for the CDR3: TGCAGCGTAAGACAGGGGGTGATCACTGAAGCTTTCTTT. Its translation: CSVRQGVITEAFF.